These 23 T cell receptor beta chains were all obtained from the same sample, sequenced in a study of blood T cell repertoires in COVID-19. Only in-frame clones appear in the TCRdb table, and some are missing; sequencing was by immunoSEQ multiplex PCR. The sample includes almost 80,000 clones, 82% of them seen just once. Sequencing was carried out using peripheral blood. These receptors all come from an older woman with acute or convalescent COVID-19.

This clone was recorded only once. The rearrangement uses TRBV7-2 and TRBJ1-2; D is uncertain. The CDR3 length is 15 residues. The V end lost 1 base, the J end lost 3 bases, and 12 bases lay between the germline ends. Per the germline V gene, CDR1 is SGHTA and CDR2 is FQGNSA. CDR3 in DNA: TGTGCCAGCAGCTTAGGGGCTGTGTTGGACTATGGCTACACCTTC. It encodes CASSLGAVLDYGYTF.

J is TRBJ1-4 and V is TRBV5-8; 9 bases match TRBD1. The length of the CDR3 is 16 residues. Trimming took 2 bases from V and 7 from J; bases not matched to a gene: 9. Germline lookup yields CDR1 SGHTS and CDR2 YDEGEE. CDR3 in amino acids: CASSFRATGGREKLFF. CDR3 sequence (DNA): TGTGCCAGCAGCTTTAGGGCGACAGGGGGGCGTGAAAAACTGTTTTTT. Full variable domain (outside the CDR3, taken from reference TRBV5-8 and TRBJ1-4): EAGVTQSPTHLIKTRGQQATLRCSPISGHTSVYWYQQALGLGLQFLLWYDEGEERNRGNFPPRFSGRQFPNYSSELNVNALELEDSALYLCASSFRATGGREKLFFGSGTQLSVL.

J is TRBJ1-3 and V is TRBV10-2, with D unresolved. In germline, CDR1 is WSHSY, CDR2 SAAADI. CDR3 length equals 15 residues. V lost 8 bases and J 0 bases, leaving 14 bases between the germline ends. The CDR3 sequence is CASGYSLPSGNTIYF. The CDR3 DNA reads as TGCGCCAGCGGATACAGTCTCCCCTCTGGAAACACCATATATTTT.

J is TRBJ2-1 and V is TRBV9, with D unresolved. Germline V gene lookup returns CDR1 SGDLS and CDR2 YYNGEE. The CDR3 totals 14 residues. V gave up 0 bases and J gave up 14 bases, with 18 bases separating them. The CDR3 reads CASSVGLANSAEFF. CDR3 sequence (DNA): TGTGCCAGCAGCGTAGGGCTTGCCAATTCGGCGGAGTTCTTC.

Here the CDR3 reads CASSFGLAGNEQFF. The CDR3 coding sequence is TGTGCCAGCAGCTTCGGACTAGCGGGAAATGAGCAGTTCTTC. V usage is TRBV11-3 and J usage is TRBJ2-1, with TRBD2 matching 12 bases. The CDR3 contains 14 residues. Germline CDR1 is SGHNT and CDR2 is YENEEA. V lost 3 bases to trimming and J lost 7 bases; unmatched junction nucleotides: 1.

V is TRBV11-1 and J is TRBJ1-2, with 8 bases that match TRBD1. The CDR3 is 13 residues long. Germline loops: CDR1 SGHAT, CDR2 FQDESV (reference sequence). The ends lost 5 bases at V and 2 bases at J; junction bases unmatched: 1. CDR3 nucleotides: TGTGCCAGCAGCCGGGACAGGAACTATGGCTACACCTTC. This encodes CASSRDRNYGYTF.

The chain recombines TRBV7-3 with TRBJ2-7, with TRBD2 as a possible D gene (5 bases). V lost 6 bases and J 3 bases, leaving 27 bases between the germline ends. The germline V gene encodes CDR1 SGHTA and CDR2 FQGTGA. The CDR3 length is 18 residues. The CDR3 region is CASSQKKAGGISVYEQYF. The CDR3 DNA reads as TGTGCCAGCAGTCAGAAAAAGGCAGGAGGCATTTCCGTCTACGAGCAGTACTTC. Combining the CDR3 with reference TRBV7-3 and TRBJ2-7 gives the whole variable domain GAGVSQTPSNKVTEKGKYVELRCDPISGHTALYWYRQSLGQGPEFLIYFQGTGAADDSGLPNDRFFAVRPEGSVSTLKIQRTERGDSAVYLCASSQKKAGGISVYEQYFGPGTRLTVT.

DNA of the CDR3: TGTGCCTGGAGTGGGGGCGTCGGAAACACCATATATTTT. Translated, it gives CAWSGGVGNTIYF. V usage is TRBV30 and J usage is TRBJ1-3; D might be TRBD1 (5 bases). Per the germline V gene, CDR1 is GTSNPN and CDR2 is SVGIG (reference sequence). With 1 base removed from V and 4 bases from J, the gap between germline ends came to 8 bases. The length of the CDR3 is 13 residues.

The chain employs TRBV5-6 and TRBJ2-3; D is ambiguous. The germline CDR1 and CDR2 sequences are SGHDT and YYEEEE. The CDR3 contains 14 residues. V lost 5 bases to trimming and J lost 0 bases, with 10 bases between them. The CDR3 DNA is TGTGCCAGCAGTAACGGTTACAGCACAGATACGCAGTATTTT. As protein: CASSNGYSTDTQYF.

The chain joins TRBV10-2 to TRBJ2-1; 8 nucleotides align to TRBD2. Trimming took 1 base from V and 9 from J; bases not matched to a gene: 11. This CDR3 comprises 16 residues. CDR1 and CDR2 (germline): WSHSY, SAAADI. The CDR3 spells CASSEWPGTRGGEQFF. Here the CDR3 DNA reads TGCGCCAGCAGTGAGTGGCCCGGGACTAGGGGTGGTGAGCAGTTCTTC.

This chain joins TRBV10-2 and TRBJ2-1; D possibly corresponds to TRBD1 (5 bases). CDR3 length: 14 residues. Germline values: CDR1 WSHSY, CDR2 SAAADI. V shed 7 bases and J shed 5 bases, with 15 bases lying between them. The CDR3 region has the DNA TGCGCCAGCACCCCCAGGGTTCCCAACAATGAGCAGTTCTTC. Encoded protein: CASTPRVPNNEQFF.

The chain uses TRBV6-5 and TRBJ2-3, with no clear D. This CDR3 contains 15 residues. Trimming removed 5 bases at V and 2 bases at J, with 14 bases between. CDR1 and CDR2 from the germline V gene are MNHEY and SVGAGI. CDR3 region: CASSLDGQTTDTQYF. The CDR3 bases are TGTGCCAGCAGTCTCGATGGGCAGACCACAGATACGCAGTATTTT.

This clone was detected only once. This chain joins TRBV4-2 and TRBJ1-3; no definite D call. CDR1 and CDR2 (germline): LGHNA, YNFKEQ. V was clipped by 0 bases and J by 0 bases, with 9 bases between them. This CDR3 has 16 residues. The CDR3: CASSQDEEISGNTIYF. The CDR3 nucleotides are TGTGCCAGCAGCCAAGATGAGGAGATCTCTGGAAACACCATATATTTT.

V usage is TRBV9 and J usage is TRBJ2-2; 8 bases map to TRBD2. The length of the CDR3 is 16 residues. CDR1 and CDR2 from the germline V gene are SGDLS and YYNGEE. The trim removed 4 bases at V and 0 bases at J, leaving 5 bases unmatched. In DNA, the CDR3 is TGTGCCAGCAGCTCCAGACTAGCGACGAACACCGGGGAGCTGTTTTTT. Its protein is CASSSRLATNTGELFF.

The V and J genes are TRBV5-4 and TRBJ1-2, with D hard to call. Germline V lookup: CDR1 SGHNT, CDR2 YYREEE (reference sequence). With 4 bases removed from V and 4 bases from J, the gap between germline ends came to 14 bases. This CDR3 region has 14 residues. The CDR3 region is CASSTGSLVYGYTF. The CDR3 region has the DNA TGTGCCAGCAGCACTGGGAGCCTGGTCTATGGCTACACCTTC.

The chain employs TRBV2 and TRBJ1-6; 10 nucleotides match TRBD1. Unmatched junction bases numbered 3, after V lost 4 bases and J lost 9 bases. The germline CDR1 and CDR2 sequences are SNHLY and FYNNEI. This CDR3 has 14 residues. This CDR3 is CASSAGTGVSPLHF. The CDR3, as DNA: TGTGCCAGCAGTGCCGGGACAGGGGTTTCACCCCTCCACTTT.

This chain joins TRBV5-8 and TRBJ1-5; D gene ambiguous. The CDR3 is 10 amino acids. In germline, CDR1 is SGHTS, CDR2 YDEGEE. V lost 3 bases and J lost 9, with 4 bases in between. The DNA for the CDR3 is TGTGCCAGCAGCTCGCGGCCCCAGCATTTT. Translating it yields CASSSRPQHF.

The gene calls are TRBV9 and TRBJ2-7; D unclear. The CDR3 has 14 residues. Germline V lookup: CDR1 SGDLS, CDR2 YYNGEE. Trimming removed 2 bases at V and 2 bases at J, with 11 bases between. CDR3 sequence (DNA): TGTGCCAGCAGCGTTTGGGCAGGCCCCTACGAGCAGTACTTC. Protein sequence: CASSVWAGPYEQYF.

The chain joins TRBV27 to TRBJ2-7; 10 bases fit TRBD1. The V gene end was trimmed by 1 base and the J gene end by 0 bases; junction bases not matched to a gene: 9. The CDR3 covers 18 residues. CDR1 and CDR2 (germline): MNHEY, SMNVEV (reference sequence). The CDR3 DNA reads TGTGCCAGCAGTTTATTGGGACTTCGGACAGGGGGCTCCTACGAGCAGTACTTC. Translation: CASSLLGLRTGGSYEQYF.

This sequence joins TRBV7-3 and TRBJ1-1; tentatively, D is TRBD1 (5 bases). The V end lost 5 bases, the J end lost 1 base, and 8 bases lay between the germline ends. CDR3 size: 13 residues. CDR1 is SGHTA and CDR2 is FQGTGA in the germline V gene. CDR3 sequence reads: CASSIDRNTEAFF. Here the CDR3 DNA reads TGTGCCAGCAGCATTGACAGGAACACTGAAGCTTTCTTT.

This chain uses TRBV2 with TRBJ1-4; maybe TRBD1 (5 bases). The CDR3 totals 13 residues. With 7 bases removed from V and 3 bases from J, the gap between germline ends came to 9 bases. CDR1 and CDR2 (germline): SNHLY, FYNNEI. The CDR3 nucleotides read TGTGCCAGCACTCTGGGGCCTAATGAAAAACTGTTTTTT. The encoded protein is CASTLGPNEKLFF.

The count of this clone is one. The CDR3 sequence: CASSFGGVYNEQFF. The CDR3 DNA follows: TGTGCCAGCAGCTTCGGGGGTGTCTACAATGAGCAGTTCTTC. This chain links TRBV9 with TRBJ2-1; D might be TRBD2 (6 bases). CDR1 is SGDLS and CDR2 is YYNGEE in the germline V gene. V gave up 4 bases and J gave up 3 bases, with 11 bases separating them. The CDR3 runs to 14 residues.

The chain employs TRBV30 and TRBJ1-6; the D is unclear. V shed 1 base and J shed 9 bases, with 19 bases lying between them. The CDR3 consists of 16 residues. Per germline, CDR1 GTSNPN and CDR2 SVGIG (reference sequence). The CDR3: CAWSAWNPGRASPLHF. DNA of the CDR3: TGTGCCTGGAGTGCATGGAACCCCGGGCGGGCTTCACCCCTCCACTTT. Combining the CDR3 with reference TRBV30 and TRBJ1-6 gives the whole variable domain SQTIHQWPATLVQPVGSPLSLECTVEGTSNPNLYWYRQAAGRGLQLLFYSVGIGQISSEVPQNLSASRPQDRQFILSSKKLLLSDSGFYLCAWSAWNPGRASPLHFGNGTRLTVT.